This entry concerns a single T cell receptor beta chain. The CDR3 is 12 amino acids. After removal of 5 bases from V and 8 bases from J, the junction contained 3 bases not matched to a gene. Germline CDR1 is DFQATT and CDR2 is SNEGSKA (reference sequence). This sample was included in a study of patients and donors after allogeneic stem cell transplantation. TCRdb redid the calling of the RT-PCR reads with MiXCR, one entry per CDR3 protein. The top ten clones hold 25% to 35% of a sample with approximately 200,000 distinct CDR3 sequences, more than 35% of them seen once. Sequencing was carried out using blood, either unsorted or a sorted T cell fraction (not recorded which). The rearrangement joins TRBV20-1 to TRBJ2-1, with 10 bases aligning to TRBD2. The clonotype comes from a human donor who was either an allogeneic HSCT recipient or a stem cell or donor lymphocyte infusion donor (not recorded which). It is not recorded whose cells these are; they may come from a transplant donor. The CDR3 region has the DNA TGCAGTGCTGCCGGGACTAGCGATGAGCAGTTCTTC. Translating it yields CSAAGTSDEQFF.